This record looks at one TCR beta chain sequence and its context. This sample is part of a study of T cells after somatic rescue of genetic block. Per germline, CDR1 SEHNR and CDR2 FQNEAQ (reference sequence). The CDR3 runs 13 residues. V was shortened by 9 bases and J by 2 bases, with 14 bases between the two germline ends. Only in-frame clones appear in the TCRdb table, and some are missing; sequencing was by immunoSEQ multiplex PCR. The sample holds tens of thousands of clones; about nine tenths are singletons and the top ten take around 3%. The chain carries TRBV7-9 and TRBJ2-7; a possible D gene is TRBD2 (6 bases). The TCR was taken from a man aged 40-50 years. Sample: peripheral blood mononuclear cells (PBMCs). The CDR3 DNA reads TGTGCCAGTACGGGGGACGGAGCCTACGAGCAGTACTTC. It is translated as CASTGDGAYEQYF. Looking up the rest from reference TRBV7-9 and TRBJ2-7 gives the full variable domain: DTGVSQNPRHKITKRGQNVTFRCDPISEHNRLYWYRQTLGQGPEFLTYFQNEAQLEKSRLLSDRFSAERPKGSFSTLEIQRTEQGDSAMYLCASTGDGAYEQYFGPGTRLTVT.